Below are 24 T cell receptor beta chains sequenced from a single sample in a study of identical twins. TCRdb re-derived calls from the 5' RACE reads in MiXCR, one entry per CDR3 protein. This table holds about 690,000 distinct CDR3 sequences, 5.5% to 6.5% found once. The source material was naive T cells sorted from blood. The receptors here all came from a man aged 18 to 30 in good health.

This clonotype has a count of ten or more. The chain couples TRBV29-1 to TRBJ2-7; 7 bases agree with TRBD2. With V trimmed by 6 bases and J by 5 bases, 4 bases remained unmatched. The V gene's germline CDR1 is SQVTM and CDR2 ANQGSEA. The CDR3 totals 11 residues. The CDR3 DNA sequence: TGCAGCGTCGCGGGAGTACACGAGCAGTACTTC. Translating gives CSVAGVHEQYF.

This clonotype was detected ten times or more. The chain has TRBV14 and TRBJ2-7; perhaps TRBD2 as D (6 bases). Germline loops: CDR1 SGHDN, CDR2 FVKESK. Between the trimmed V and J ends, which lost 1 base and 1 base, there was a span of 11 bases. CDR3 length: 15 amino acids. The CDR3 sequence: CASSQVPAGSYEQYV. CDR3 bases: TGTGCCAGCAGCCAAGTTCCCGCGGGGTCCTACGAGCAGTACGTC.

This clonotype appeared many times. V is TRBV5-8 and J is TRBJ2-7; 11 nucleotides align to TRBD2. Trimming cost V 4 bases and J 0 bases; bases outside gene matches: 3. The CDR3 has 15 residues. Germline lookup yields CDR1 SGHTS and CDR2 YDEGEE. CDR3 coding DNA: TGTGCCAGCAGCCCACTAGCGGGAGCCTCCTACGAGCAGTACTTC. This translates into CASSPLAGASYEQYF.

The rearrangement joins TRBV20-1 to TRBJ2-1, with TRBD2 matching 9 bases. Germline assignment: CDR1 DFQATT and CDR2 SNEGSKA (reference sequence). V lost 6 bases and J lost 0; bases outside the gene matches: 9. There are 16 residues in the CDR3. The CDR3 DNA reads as TGCAGTGCACTAGCGGGTATGTTGAGCTCCTACAATGAGCAGTTCTTC. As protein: CSALAGMLSSYNEQFF.

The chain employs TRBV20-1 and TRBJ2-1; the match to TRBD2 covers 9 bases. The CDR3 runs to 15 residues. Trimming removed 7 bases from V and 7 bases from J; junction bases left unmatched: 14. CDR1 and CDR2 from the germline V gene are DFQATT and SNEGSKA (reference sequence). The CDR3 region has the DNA TGCAGTGTTCACCCACCTAGCGGGGACCTAAATGAGCAGTTCTTC. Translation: CSVHPPSGDLNEQFF.

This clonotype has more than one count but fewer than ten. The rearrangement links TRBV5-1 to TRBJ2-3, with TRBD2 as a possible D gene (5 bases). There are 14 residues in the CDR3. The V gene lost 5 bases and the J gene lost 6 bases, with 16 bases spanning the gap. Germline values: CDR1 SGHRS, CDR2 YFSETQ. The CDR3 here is CASSLQSPGDTQYF. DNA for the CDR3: TGCGCCAGCAGTTTGCAGAGTCCGGGGGATACGCAGTATTTT. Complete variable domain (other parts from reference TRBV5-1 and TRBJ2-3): KAGVTQTPRYLIKTRGQQVTLSCSPISGHRSVSWYQQTPGQGLQFLFEYFSETQRNKGNFPGRFSGRQFSNSRSEMNVSTLELGDSALYLCASSLQSPGDTQYFGPGTRLTVL.

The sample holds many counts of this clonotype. In DNA, the CDR3 is TGTGCCATCAGTGGGTCTAGCGGGGCATTCTACGAGCAGTACTTC. Its protein is CAISGSSGAFYEQYF. The chain employs TRBV10-3 and TRBJ2-7, with 9 bases aligning to TRBD2. CDR1 and CDR2 from the germline V gene are ENHRY and SYGVKD. V was pared by 4 bases and J by 3 bases, with 7 bases of the junction left unmatched. The CDR3 consists of 15 residues.

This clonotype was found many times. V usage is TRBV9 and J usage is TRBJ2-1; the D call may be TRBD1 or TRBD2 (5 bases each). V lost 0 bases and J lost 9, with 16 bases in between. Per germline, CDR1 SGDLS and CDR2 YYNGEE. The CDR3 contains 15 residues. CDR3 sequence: CASSVGVTGRGEQFF. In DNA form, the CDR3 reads TGTGCCAGCAGCGTAGGTGTAACGGGGCGCGGTGAGCAGTTCTTC.

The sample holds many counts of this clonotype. CDR3 in DNA: TGTGCCAGCATTAGGGGCTCAATGGCCACCGGGGAGCTGTTTTTT. This sequence encodes CASIRGSMATGELFF. The gene calls are TRBV6-5 and TRBJ2-2, with D maybe TRBD1 (5 bases). The CDR3 has 15 residues. The germline gives CDR1 MNHEY, CDR2 SVGAGI. V shed 7 bases and J shed 4 bases, with 16 bases lying between them.

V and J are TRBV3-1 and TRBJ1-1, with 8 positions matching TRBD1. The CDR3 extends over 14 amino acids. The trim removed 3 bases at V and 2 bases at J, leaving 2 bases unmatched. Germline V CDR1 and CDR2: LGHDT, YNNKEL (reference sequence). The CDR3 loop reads CASSQGQANTEAFF. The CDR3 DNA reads TGTGCCAGCAGCCAGGGACAGGCTAACACTGAAGCTTTCTTT.

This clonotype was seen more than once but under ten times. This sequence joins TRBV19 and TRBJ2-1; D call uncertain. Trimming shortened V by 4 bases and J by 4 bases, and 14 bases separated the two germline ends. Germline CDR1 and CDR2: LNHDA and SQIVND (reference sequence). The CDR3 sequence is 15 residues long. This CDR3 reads CASSRMGRIYNEQFF. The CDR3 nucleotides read TGTGCCAGTAGTAGAATGGGCCGGATTTACAATGAGCAGTTCTTC.

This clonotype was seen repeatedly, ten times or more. In DNA, the CDR3 is TGCAGTGCTAGAGAGGGCGGGAGCTCGACCGGGGAGCTGTTTTTT. This codes for CSAREGGSSTGELFF. The rearrangement joins TRBV20-1 to TRBJ2-2, with TRBD2 matching 7 bases. Germline V gives CDR1 DFQATT, CDR2 SNEGSKA (reference sequence). J lost 5 bases, V lost 0 bases, and 6 bases had no gene match. This CDR3 spans 15 amino acids.

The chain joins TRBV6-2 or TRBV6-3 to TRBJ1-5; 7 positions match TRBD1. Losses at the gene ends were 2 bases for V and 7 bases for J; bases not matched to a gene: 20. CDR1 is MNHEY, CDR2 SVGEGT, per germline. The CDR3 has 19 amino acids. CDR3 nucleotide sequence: TGTGCCAGCAGTTACAACATTAAGGGGGCGAGGTACCCGGTGCAGCCCCAGCATTTT. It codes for CASSYNIKGARYPVQPQHF.

CDR3 nucleotides: TGTGCCAGCAGTCCGGGACTAGCGGCTTACACAGATACGCAGTATTTT. Its translation is CASSPGLAAYTDTQYF. This chain uses TRBV6-2 or TRBV6-3 with TRBJ2-3, with 11 bases that match TRBD2. This CDR3 is built from 16 residues. J lost 2 bases, V lost 5 bases, and 6 bases had no gene match. Germline CDR1 is MNHEY and CDR2 is SVGEGT.

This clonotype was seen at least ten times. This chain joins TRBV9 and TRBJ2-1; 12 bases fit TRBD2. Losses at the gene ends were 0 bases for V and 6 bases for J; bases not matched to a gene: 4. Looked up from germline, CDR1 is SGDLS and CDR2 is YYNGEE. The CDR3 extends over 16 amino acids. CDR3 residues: CASSVAPTSGSNEQFF. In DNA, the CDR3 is TGTGCCAGCAGCGTAGCCCCGACTAGCGGGAGCAATGAGCAGTTCTTC.

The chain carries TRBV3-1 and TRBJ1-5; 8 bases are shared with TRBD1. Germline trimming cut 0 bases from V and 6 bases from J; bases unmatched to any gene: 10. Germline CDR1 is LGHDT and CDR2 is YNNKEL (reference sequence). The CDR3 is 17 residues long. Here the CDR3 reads CASSQDRRQGITQPQHF. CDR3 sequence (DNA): TGTGCCAGCAGCCAAGATAGGCGACAGGGGATAACTCAGCCCCAGCATTTT.

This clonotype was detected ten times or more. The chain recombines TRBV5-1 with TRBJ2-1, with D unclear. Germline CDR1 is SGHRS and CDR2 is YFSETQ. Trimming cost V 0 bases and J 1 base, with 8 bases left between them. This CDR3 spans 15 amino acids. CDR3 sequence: CASSLGSISYNEQFF. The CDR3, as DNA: TGCGCCAGCAGCTTGGGATCCATTTCCTACAATGAGCAGTTCTTC.

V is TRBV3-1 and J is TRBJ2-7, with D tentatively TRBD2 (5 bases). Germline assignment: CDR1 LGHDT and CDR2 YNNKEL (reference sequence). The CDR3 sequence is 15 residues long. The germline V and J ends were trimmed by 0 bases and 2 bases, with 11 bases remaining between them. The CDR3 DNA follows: TGTGCCAGCAGCCAAGAGAATAGCGCGGCCTACGAGCAGTACGTC. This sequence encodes CASSQENSAAYEQYV.

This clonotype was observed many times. Written as DNA, the CDR3 is TGCGCCAGCAGCTGGGGGATAGACGGACCCTACGAGCAGTACTTC. This gives the protein CASSWGIDGPYEQYF. The chain joins TRBV5-1 to TRBJ2-7, with D perhaps given as TRBD1 or TRBD2 (5 bases each). The CDR3 consists of 15 residues. V dropped 3 bases and J dropped 2 bases, with 15 bases sitting between them. Germline V lookup: CDR1 SGHRS, CDR2 YFSETQ.

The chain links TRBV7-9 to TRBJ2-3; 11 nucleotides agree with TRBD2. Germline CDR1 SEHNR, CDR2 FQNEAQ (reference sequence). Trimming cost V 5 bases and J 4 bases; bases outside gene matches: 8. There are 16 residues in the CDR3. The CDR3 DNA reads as TGTGCCAGCAGCCTTGATAGCGGGAGGGCCGCAGATACGCAGTATTTT. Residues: CASSLDSGRAADTQYF.

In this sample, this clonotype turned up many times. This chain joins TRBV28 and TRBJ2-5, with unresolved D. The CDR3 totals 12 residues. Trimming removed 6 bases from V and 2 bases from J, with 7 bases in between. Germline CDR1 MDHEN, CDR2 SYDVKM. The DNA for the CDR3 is TGTGCCAGCAGGGGGTTACAAGAGACCCAGTACTTC. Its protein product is CASRGLQETQYF.

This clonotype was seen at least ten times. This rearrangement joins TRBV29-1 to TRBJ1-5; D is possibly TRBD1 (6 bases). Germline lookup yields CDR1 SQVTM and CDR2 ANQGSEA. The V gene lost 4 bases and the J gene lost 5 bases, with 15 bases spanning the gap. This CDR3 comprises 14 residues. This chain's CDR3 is CSVGGRGWDQPQHF. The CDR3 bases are TGCAGCGTTGGGGGCAGGGGTTGGGATCAGCCCCAGCATTTT.

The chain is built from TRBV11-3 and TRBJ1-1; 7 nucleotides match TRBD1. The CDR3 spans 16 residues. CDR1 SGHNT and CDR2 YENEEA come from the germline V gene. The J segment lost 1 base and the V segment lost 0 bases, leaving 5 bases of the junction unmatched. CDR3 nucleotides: TGTGCCAGCAGCTTAGATCTTCGACAGGGGAACACTGAAGCTTTCTTT. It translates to CASSLDLRQGNTEAFF.

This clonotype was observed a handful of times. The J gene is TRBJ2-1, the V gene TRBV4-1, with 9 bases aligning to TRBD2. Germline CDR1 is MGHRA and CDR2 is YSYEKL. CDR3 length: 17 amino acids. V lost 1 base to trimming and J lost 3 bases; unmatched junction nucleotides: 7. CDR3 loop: CASSQVTSGAYYNEQFF. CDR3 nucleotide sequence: TGCGCCAGCAGCCAAGTGACTAGCGGAGCCTACTACAATGAGCAGTTCTTC.